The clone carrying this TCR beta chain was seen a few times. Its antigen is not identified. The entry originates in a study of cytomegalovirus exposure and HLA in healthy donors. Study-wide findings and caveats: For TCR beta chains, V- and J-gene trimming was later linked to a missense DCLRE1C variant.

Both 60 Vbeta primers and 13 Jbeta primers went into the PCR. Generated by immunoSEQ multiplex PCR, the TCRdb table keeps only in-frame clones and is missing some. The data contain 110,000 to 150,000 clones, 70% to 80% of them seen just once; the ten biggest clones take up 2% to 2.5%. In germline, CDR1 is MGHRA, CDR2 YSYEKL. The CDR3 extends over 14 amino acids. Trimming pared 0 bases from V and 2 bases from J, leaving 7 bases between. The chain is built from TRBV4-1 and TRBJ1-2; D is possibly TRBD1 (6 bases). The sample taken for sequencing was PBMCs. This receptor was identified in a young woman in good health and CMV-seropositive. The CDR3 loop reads CASSQDGQNYGYTF. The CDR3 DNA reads TGCGCCAGCAGCCAAGACGGACAGAACTATGGCTACACCTTC.